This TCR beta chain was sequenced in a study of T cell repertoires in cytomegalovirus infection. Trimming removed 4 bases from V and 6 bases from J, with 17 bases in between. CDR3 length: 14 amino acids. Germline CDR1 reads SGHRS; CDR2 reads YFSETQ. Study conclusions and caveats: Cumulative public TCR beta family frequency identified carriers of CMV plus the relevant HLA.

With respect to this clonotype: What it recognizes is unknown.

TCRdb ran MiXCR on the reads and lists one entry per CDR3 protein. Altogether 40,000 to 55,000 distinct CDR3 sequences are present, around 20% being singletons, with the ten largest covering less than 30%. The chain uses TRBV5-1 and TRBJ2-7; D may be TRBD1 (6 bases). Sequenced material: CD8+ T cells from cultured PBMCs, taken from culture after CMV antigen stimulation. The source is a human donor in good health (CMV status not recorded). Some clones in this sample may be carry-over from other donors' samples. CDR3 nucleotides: TGCGCCAGCAGCACCTACGGGACATCCGTCGAGCAGTACTTC. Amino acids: CASSTYGTSVEQYF.